This T cell receptor (beta chain) was captured by sequencing in a study of blood T cells in healthy people across ages. Study-wide points: Both naive CD4+ cell counts and diversity were greater in long-lived donors than in aged donors.

On this clonotype: Its antigen is not known.

A second about 7 to 12 cycle PCR used barcoded and J-beta primers. A 12-random-nucleotide template-switch adaptor tagged each cDNA molecule. MiXCR was run by TCRdb on the 5' RACE reads, yielding one entry per CDR3 protein. The sample consists of about 650,000 distinct CDR3 sequences, more than 45% of them appearing once. The CDR3 spans 14 residues. Germline CDR1 and CDR2: LGHNA and YSLEER. Trimming shortened V by 5 bases and J by 0 bases, and 11 bases separated the two germline ends. This receptor was obtained from an elderly woman in good health. The source material was blood. The chain combines TRBV4-3 with TRBJ2-7; D gene unclear. The CDR3 loop is CASSGGMTSYEQYF. For the CDR3, the DNA is TGCGCCAGCAGCGGCGGCATGACCTCCTACGAGCAGTACTTC.